The 15 T cell receptor beta chains below were found in one sample sequenced in a study of T cells in Graves' hyperthyroidism and ophthalmopathy. RNA transcripts served as the template for amplifying TCR beta CDR3 regions. TCR CDR3 underwent first-round RT-PCR with the HTBI primer set. TCRdb fed the multiplex PCR reads into MiXCR, producing one record per CDR3 protein. The table records approximately 510,000 distinct CDR3 sequences, around 21% of them present only once. Source material: blood. The source of these receptors is a man aged 18 to 35 with Graves' hyperthyroidism.

Details on this clonotype: The junction departs from germline at one end; a sequencing error may be responsible. The chain recombines TRBV9 with TRBJ2-7, with unresolved D. Germline lookup yields CDR1 SGDLS and CDR2 YYNGEE. The CDR3 contains 13 residues. The CDR3 is CVSSAPRSYEQYF. The CDR3 nucleotides read TGTGTCAGCAGCGCACCACGGTCCTACGAGCAGTACTTC.

This clonotype appeared a few times. The chain carries TRBV27 and TRBJ1-2; D is unclear. V shed 3 bases and J shed 0 bases, with 11 bases lying between them. Germline-derived CDR1 and CDR2 are MNHEY and SMNVEV (reference sequence). There are 15 residues in the CDR3. CDR3 region: CASSFVSPANYGYTF. The CDR3 region has the DNA TGTGCCAGCAGTTTCGTTTCCCCAGCTAACTATGGCTACACCTTC.

The chain recombines TRBV12-5 with TRBJ2-5, with TRBD1 matching over 8 bases. The germline V gene encodes CDR1 LGHNT and CDR2 FRNRAP. V lost 7 bases, J lost 5 bases, and 9 bases stayed unmatched. The CDR3 extends over 14 amino acids. The CDR3 DNA is TGTGCTAGTGCCCAAGGACAGGGCGGTGAGACCCAGTACTTC. Translation: CASAQGQGGETQYF.

This clonotype was picked up a small number of times. The chain uses TRBV13 and TRBJ1-2, with TRBD1 as a possible D gene (5 bases). The CDR3 runs 13 residues. The ends were cut back, 3 bases at V and 7 bases at J, with 12 bases in the middle. CDR1 is PRHDT, CDR2 FYEKMQ, per germline (reference sequence). The CDR3 region is CASSFTGQTGYTF. CDR3 bases: TGTGCCAGCAGCTTCACGGGGCAGACTGGCTACACCTTC.

This clonotype was recorded many times. The chain recombines TRBV28 with TRBJ2-5; D is perhaps TRBD1 (6 bases). Trimming took 5 bases from V and 2 from J, leaving 9 bases between them. This CDR3 contains 13 residues. CDR1 is MDHEN, CDR2 SYDVKM, per germline. The CDR3 loop reads CASSVTGQETQYF. The DNA of the CDR3 is TGTGCCAGCAGTGTGACAGGTCAAGAGACCCAGTACTTC.

This clonotype was counted ten times or more. The rearrangement links TRBV7-8 to TRBJ1-1, with 8 bases lining up with TRBD1. The germline gives CDR1 SGHVS, CDR2 FQNEAQ. CDR3 length equals 14 residues. V trimming: 3 bases; J trimming: 7 bases; junction bases outside the gene matches: 7. The CDR3 region has the DNA TGTGCCAGCAGCTTTGAAAGACAGGGGTTTGAAGCTTTCTTT. It is translated as CASSFERQGFEAFF.

This clonotype was seen many times. This chain joins TRBV3-1 and TRBJ1-2; D is ambiguous. The CDR3 is made up of 13 amino acids. Germline assignment: CDR1 LGHDT and CDR2 YNNKEL (reference sequence). Trimming left V 1 base short and J 2 bases short, with 5 bases between. The DNA of the CDR3 is TGTGCCAGCAGCCAAGTGGACAACTATGGCTACACCTTC. The encoded protein is CASSQVDNYGYTF.

V usage is TRBV6-2 or TRBV6-3 and J usage is TRBJ1-1; TRBD1 is a possible D gene (6 bases). V was clipped by 7 bases and J by 7 bases, with 16 bases between them. This CDR3 has 13 residues. The germline V gene encodes CDR1 MNHEY and CDR2 SVGEGT. CDR3 nucleotide sequence: TGTGCCAGCACGCTTACGGGGGGCTATGAAGCTTTCTTT. Translated: CASTLTGGYEAFF.

This clonotype was recorded many times. The CDR3 sequence is CASSLDPVRGTEAFF. The DNA of the CDR3 is TGTGCCAGCAGCTTAGATCCAGTGAGAGGTACTGAAGCTTTCTTT. The J gene is TRBJ1-1, the V gene TRBV11-3; D gene unclear. CDR1 SGHNT and CDR2 YENEEA come from the germline V gene. The V end lost 0 bases, the J end lost 5 bases, and 13 bases lay between the germline ends. There are 15 residues in the CDR3.

There are a few counts of this clonotype. The chain is built from TRBV5-1 and TRBJ2-5; the D gene is possibly TRBD1 (5 bases). Between the trimmed V and J ends, which lost 0 bases and 5 bases, there was a span of 17 bases. Germline-derived CDR1 and CDR2 are SGHRS and YFSETQ. The CDR3 loop spans 16 amino acids. The CDR3 nucleotides read TGCGCCAGCAGCTTGGGCTTGCAGGGATGGCGGGAGACCCAGTACTTC. The encoded protein is CASSLGLQGWRETQYF.

This clonotype was found many times. This rearrangement joins TRBV28 to TRBJ1-1, with 9 positions matching TRBD1. Germline lookup yields CDR1 MDHEN and CDR2 SYDVKM. The CDR3 consists of 16 residues. With V trimmed by 2 bases and J by 6 bases, 10 bases remained unmatched. This CDR3 is CASSLRTGVDFAEAFF. In DNA form, the CDR3 reads TGTGCCAGCAGTTTACGGACAGGGGTGGATTTCGCTGAAGCTTTCTTT.

This clonotype was recorded at least ten times. This chain connects TRBV27 to TRBJ1-1, with a weak D call TRBD1 (5 bases). V lost 5 bases to trimming and J lost 1 base, with 11 bases between them. There are 14 residues in the CDR3. Looked up from germline, CDR1 is MNHEY and CDR2 is SMNVEV (reference sequence). The CDR3 spells CASSLGTENTEAFF. As DNA, the CDR3 is TGTGCCAGCAGTCTCGGGACTGAGAACACTGAAGCTTTCTTT.

In this sample, this clonotype turned up many times. The genes are TRBV28 and TRBJ2-7, with 7 nucleotides matching TRBD1. The CDR3 is made up of 14 amino acids. V gave up 4 bases and J gave up 4 bases; unmatched junction bases: 7. The V gene's germline CDR1 is MDHEN and CDR2 SYDVKM. CDR3 in DNA: TGTGCCAGCAGTTCCCCCGGGACAGTTTACGAGCAGTACTTC. This translates into CASSSPGTVYEQYF.

As regards this clonotype: One base away lies a much larger clone, so this may be a sequencing read error. This rearrangement joins TRBV30 to TRBJ1-1, with a weak D call TRBD1 (5 bases). This CDR3 contains 13 residues. The germline gives CDR1 GTSNPN, CDR2 SVGIG (reference sequence). CDR3: CAWSGPRNTEAYF. As DNA, the CDR3 is TGTGCCTGGTCGGGACCCCGGAACACTGAAGCTTACTTT. The full variable domain, in which reference TRBV30 and TRBJ1-1 provide the parts outside the CDR3, is SQTIHQWPATLVQPVGSPLSLECTVEGTSNPNLYWYRQAAGRGLQLLFYSVGIGQISSEVPQNLSASRPQDRQFILSSKKLLLSDSGFYLCAWSGPRNTEAYFGQGTRLTVV.

V and J are TRBV27 and TRBJ1-1; D is unresolved. Germline lookup yields CDR1 MNHEY and CDR2 SMNVEV (reference sequence). Trimming took 2 bases from V and 4 from J, leaving 8 bases between them. The CDR3 is 13 residues long. CDR3 bases: TGTGCCAGCAGTTTAACTCCGGTCACTGAAGCTTTCTTT. Translated: CASSLTPVTEAFF.